The rows below give T cell receptor beta chains drawn from one sample of a study of T cell responses to AZD1222 COVID-19 vaccine. Sequencing used immunoSEQ multiplex PCR; TCRdb keeps in-frame clones, though not all of them. The sample contains about 94,000 clones, 75% to 90% of which appear only once. The sample in question was peripheral blood, obtained 28 days after the second AZD1222 dose. The receptors shown here come from an adult who received the AZD1222 COVID-19 vaccine. Each CDR3 is given with its conserved first and last residue. D genes are given only for firm matches. Size values are once, few and many counts, or a class for expanded clones, and some rows have none.

j_call: TRBJ2-3
v_call: TRBV18
d_call: NA
clone_size: once
cdr3_nt: TGTGCCAGCTCACACCTCAGGGGAAGCACAGATACGCAGTATTTT
cdr3_aa: CASSHLRGSTDTQYF

j_call: TRBJ1-5
v_call: TRBV15
d_call: NA
clone_size: NA
cdr3_nt: TGTGCCACCAGCAGAGAGAAGGGCAATCAGCCCCAGCATTTT
cdr3_aa: CATSREKGNQPQHF

j_call: TRBJ1-1
v_call: TRBV19
d_call: NA
clone_size: NA
cdr3_nt: TGTGCCAGTAGTATCCGAGAGAACACTGAAGCCTTCTTT
cdr3_aa: CASSIRENTEAFF

j_call: TRBJ2-1
v_call: TRBV7-3
d_call: NA
clone_size: NA
cdr3_nt: TGTGCCAGCAGCTTAGCAGGGGTCGGTGAGCAGTTCTTC
cdr3_aa: CASSLAGVGEQFF

j_call: TRBJ2-7
v_call: TRBV10-3
d_call: NA
clone_size: few
cdr3_nt: TGTGCCATCAGTGAGATCCGAAAGGGGGGTTACGAGCAGTACTTC
cdr3_aa: CAISEIRKGGYEQYF

j_call: TRBJ2-7
v_call: TRBV7-2
d_call: TRBD1
clone_size: NA
cdr3_nt: TGTGCCAGCAGCCCAACCGGGACAGGGTTGTACTTC
cdr3_aa: CASSPTGTGLYF

j_call: TRBJ2-7
v_call: TRBV7-9
d_call: NA
clone_size: NA
cdr3_nt: TGTGCCAGCAGCTTAGAGGCCCGTAGCACGGACGAGCAGTACTTC
cdr3_aa: CASSLEARSTDEQYF

j_call: TRBJ1-1
v_call: TRBV28
d_call: NA
clone_size: NA
cdr3_nt: TGTGCCAGCCCGGGGGGGGGTGGGAACACTGAAGCTTTCTTT
cdr3_aa: CASPGGGGNTEAFF

j_call: TRBJ2-3
v_call: TRBV19
d_call: NA
clone_size: NA
cdr3_nt: TGTGCCAGTAGTACAGGCAGGGGGGCTAGAGATACGCAGTATTTT
cdr3_aa: CASSTGRGARDTQYF

j_call: TRBJ2-3
v_call: TRBV19
d_call: TRBD2
clone_size: NA
cdr3_nt: TGTGCCAGTAGTATACTAGCGGGGAGTAGCACAGATACGCAGTATTTT
cdr3_aa: CASSILAGSSTDTQYF

j_call: TRBJ1-1
v_call: TRBV7-9
d_call: NA
clone_size: NA
cdr3_nt: TGTGCCGGGGGCGAAAGGGGGTACACTGAAGCTTTCTTT
cdr3_aa: CAGGERGYTEAFF

j_call: TRBJ1-4
v_call: TRBV5-6
d_call: NA
clone_size: NA
cdr3_nt: TGTGCCAGCAACCCTTGGCTAACTAATGAAAAACTGTTTTTT
cdr3_aa: CASNPWLTNEKLFF

j_call: TRBJ2-1
v_call: TRBV10-1
d_call: TRBD1
clone_size: NA
cdr3_nt: TGCGCCAGCAGTGAAAAGACAGGGAATGAGCAGTTCTTC
cdr3_aa: CASSEKTGNEQFF

j_call: TRBJ2-7
v_call: TRBV15
d_call: NA
clone_size: NA
cdr3_nt: TGTGCCACCAGCCCGGACAGCTACGAGCAGTACTTC
cdr3_aa: CATSPDSYEQYF

j_call: TRBJ2-5
v_call: TRBV6-1
d_call: NA
clone_size: NA
cdr3_nt: TGTGCCAGCAGTGATTGGGAGACCCAGTACTTC
cdr3_aa: CASSDWETQYF

j_call: TRBJ1-1
v_call: TRBV5-1
d_call: NA
clone_size: NA
cdr3_nt: TGCGCCAGCAGCTTGGGCAGTACTAACACTGAAGCTTTCTTT
cdr3_aa: CASSLGSTNTEAFF

j_call: TRBJ2-7
v_call: TRBV5-5
d_call: NA
clone_size: NA
cdr3_nt: TGTGCCAGCAGCTCCTCAGGTTTCTACGAGCAGTACTTC
cdr3_aa: CASSSSGFYEQYF

j_call: TRBJ2-1
v_call: TRBV7-6
d_call: NA
clone_size: NA
cdr3_nt: TGTGCCAGCAGCTTGGCCGAGGGCGCCTGGCAGTTCTTC
cdr3_aa: CASSLAEGAWQFF

j_call: TRBJ1-2
v_call: TRBV29-1
d_call: TRBD1
clone_size: NA
cdr3_nt: TGCAGCGTTGAAGTGCGACAGGGAAGTGGCTACACCTTC
cdr3_aa: CSVEVRQGSGYTF

j_call: TRBJ2-7
v_call: TRBV2
d_call: NA
clone_size: once
cdr3_nt: TGTGCCAGCAGTCCGGGAGCAAAGTACGAGCAGTACTTC
cdr3_aa: CASSPGAKYEQYF

j_call: TRBJ2-3
v_call: TRBV6-6
d_call: NA
clone_size: NA
cdr3_nt: TGTGCCAGCAGTTACCGGGACAATAAGTATTTT
cdr3_aa: CASSYRDNKYF

j_call: TRBJ1-2
v_call: TRBV2
d_call: NA
clone_size: NA
cdr3_nt: TGTGCCAGCAAAGAGCGGATATGGGGTGGCTACACCTTC
cdr3_aa: CASKERIWGGYTF

j_call: TRBJ1-2
v_call: TRBV6-1
d_call: NA
clone_size: NA
cdr3_nt: TGTGCCAGCAGTGACAGAGCCACTAACTATGGCTACACCTTC
cdr3_aa: CASSDRATNYGYTF

j_call: TRBJ2-1
v_call: TRBV18
d_call: TRBD2
clone_size: NA
cdr3_nt: TGTGCCAGCTCCCCGGGGGGGCAAAGCTACAATGAGCAGTTCTTC
cdr3_aa: CASSPGGQSYNEQFF

j_call: TRBJ1-2
v_call: TRBV20-1
d_call: NA
clone_size: NA
cdr3_nt: TGCAGTGCGAGGACAGACTATGGCTACACCTTC
cdr3_aa: CSARTDYGYTF